The 32 T cell receptor beta chains below were found in one sample sequenced in a study. TCRdb independently ran MiXCR on the 5' RACE reads; one entry per CDR3 protein. Among 45,000 to 60,000 distinct CDR3 sequences listed, around 24% were seen once. What was sequenced was tumor-infiltrating naive CD4+ T cells sorted from the breast tumor. Subset defined: naive CD4+ T cells, CD4+CD45RA+CD25-. These TCRs come from a female donor with breast cancer.

This clonotype was counted only a few times. Written as DNA, the CDR3 is TGTGCCAGCAGACCTGAAGGGTTAAGGCATTCACCCCTCCACTTT. Translation: CASRPEGLRHSPLHF. The chain is built from TRBV6-5 and TRBJ1-6; D is ambiguous. The germline V and J ends were trimmed by 6 bases and 8 bases, with 17 bases remaining between them. This CDR3 is built from 15 residues. Germline CDR1 MNHEY, CDR2 SVGAGI.

This clonotype is medium-sized within its sample. The chain is built from TRBV7-9 and TRBJ2-1; the match to TRBD2 covers 8 bases. After removal of 5 bases from V and 5 bases from J, the junction contained 8 bases not matched to a gene. There are 15 residues in the CDR3. The germline V gene encodes CDR1 SEHNR and CDR2 FQNEAQ (reference sequence). CDR3 nucleotides: TGTGCCAGCAGCGTCCCGGGACTAGGGAACAATGAGCAGTTCTTC. This encodes CASSVPGLGNNEQFF.

This chain connects TRBV5-1 to TRBJ2-7; no clear D. The ends were cut back, 4 bases at V and 2 bases at J, with 7 bases in the middle. The V gene's germline CDR1 is SGHRS and CDR2 YFSETQ. This CDR3 is built from 12 residues. The CDR3 here is CASSGSTYEQYF. The CDR3 DNA reads TGCGCCAGCAGCGGCAGCACCTACGAGCAGTACTTC.

The V gene is TRBV7-3, the J gene TRBJ2-3; D call uncertain. Trimming took 3 bases from V and 4 from J, leaving 8 bases between them. The CDR3 consists of 13 residues. Germline V gene lookup returns CDR1 SGHTA and CDR2 FQGTGA. The CDR3 here is CASSFRKSDTQYF. CDR3 sequence (DNA): TGTGCCAGCAGCTTCCGAAAATCAGATACGCAGTATTTT. Together with reference TRBV7-3 and TRBJ2-3, the CDR3 gives the full variable domain: GAGVSQTPSNKVTEKGKYVELRCDPISGHTALYWYRQSLGQGPEFLIYFQGTGAADDSGLPNDRFFAVRPEGSVSTLKIQRTERGDSAVYLCASSFRKSDTQYFGPGTRLTVL.

This chain uses TRBV6-6 with TRBJ2-7; 8 nucleotides align to TRBD1. This CDR3 contains 17 residues. J was trimmed by 4 bases and V by 4 bases; bases with no gene match: 15. Looked up from germline, CDR1 is MNHNY and CDR2 is SVGAGI (reference sequence). This CDR3 is CASSSGQGGSIPYEQYF. Here the CDR3 DNA reads TGTGCCAGCAGTTCCGGACAGGGCGGATCCATTCCTTACGAGCAGTACTTC.

This clonotype has more than one count but fewer than ten. The chain couples TRBV7-9 to TRBJ2-5, with TRBD1 identical over 9 bases. Germline CDR1 is SEHNR and CDR2 is FQNEAQ (reference sequence). The CDR3 consists of 15 residues. Losses at the gene ends were 8 bases for V and 2 bases for J; bases not matched to a gene: 9. Here the CDR3 reads CASGRDRANQETQYF. The CDR3 nucleotides are TGTGCCAGCGGGAGGGACAGGGCGAATCAAGAGACCCAGTACTTC.

This clonotype was observed a few times. The V gene is TRBV19, the J gene TRBJ2-1; no definite D call. V was clipped by 3 bases and J by 5 bases, with 8 bases between them. The CDR3 extends over 13 amino acids. Germline V CDR1 and CDR2: LNHDA, SQIVND (reference sequence). The CDR3 protein is CASSIAAHNEQFF. The CDR3, as DNA: TGTGCCAGTAGTATCGCCGCCCACAATGAGCAGTTCTTC.

This clonotype was counted a single time. This CDR3 fails to terminate in the conserved phenylalanine or tryptophan, so it likely reflects a read error. The J gene is TRBJ2-7, the V gene TRBV6-1, with D tentatively TRBD1 (6 bases). The CDR3 consists of 16 residues. CDR1 is MNHNS and CDR2 is SASEGT in the germline V gene. Deletions cut 5 bases from V and 3 bases from J, with 20 bases between. In DNA form, the CDR3 reads TGTGCCAGCAGTCCCAGCAGGCTAAGAGGGGGCTACGAGCAGTACCTC. It yields the protein CASSPSRLRGGYEQYL.

As to this clonotype: This CDR3 is missing its conserved last phenylalanine or tryptophan, likely due to a read error. This chain joins TRBV24-1 and TRBJ2-1; no clear D gene. The V end lost 10 bases, the J end lost 8 bases, and 11 bases lay between the germline ends. The germline CDR1 and CDR2 sequences are KGHDR and SFDVKD. The CDR3 consists of 11 residues. CDR3: CATSFRDEQFS. The CDR3 DNA sequence: TGTGCCACTAGCTTTCGGGATGAGCAGTTCTCC.

The chain recombines TRBV7-9 with TRBJ1-1; D is perhaps TRBD1 (5 bases). The V end was cut by 3 bases, the J end by 8 bases, with 7 bases between. The germline V gene has CDR1 SEHNR and CDR2 FQNEAQ (reference sequence). This CDR3 contains 11 residues. The CDR3 sequence: CASSFGGEAFF. The CDR3 bases are TGTGCCAGCAGCTTTGGGGGAGAAGCTTTCTTT.

This chain links TRBV15 with TRBJ1-6; D is undetermined. The CDR3 covers 12 residues. Germline CDR1 and CDR2: LNHNV and YYDKDF (reference sequence). The V and J ends lost 6 bases and 9 bases respectively, with 9 bases between them. The CDR3 DNA follows: TGTGCCACCAGAATCGGGGTTTCACCCCTCCACTTT. Protein sequence: CATRIGVSPLHF.

As concerns this clonotype: Without the conserved terminal phenylalanine or tryptophan, this CDR3 likely stems from a read error. This chain joins TRBV20-1 and TRBJ2-1; D may be TRBD1 (5 bases). Trimming shortened V by 1 base and J by 9 bases, and 28 bases separated the two germline ends. CDR1 is DFQATT, CDR2 SNEGSKA, per germline (reference sequence). The CDR3 length is 18 residues. In DNA, the CDR3 is TGCAGTGCTAGAGGGGTACCGCGCAGGGTCCCTCCTCAGCTTGAGCAGTTCTCC. As protein: CSARGVPRRVPPQLEQFS.

This clonotype is a singleton in its sample. A read error may produce the germline difference seen at one junction end. J is TRBJ2-7 and V is TRBV12-3 or TRBV12-4, with D perhaps matching TRBD2 (5 bases). This CDR3 spans 15 amino acids. Written as DNA, the CDR3 is TGTGCCGGCAGTCGTCACGCCGGGAACTCCTACGAGCAGTACTTC. Protein product: CAGSRHAGNSYEQYF.

This clonotype was found a few times. This chain connects TRBV7-2 to TRBJ2-3, with a possible D match to TRBD1 (5 bases). V was pared by 5 bases and J by 2 bases, with 8 bases between. The CDR3 covers 13 residues. CDR1 and CDR2 from the germline V gene are SGHTA and FQGNSA. Here the CDR3 reads CASSRQNTDTQYF. The CDR3 DNA is TGTGCCAGCAGCCGACAGAACACAGATACGCAGTATTTT. Full variable domain (missing parts from reference TRBV7-2 and TRBJ2-3): GAGVSQSPSNKVTEKGKDVELRCDPISGHTALYWYRQSLGQGLEFLIYFQGNSAPDKSGLPSDRFSAERTGGSVSTLTIQRTQQEDSAVYLCASSRQNTDTQYFGPGTRLTVL.

This clonotype has just a few counts. The chain couples TRBV7-2 to TRBJ2-3, with 15 positions matching TRBD2. CDR3 size: 17 residues. Germline CDR1 and CDR2: SGHTA and FQGNSA. Trimming cost V 8 bases and J 1 base; bases outside gene matches: 7. The CDR3 protein is CASSGTSGRPGTDTQYF. The CDR3 DNA is TGTGCCAGCTCCGGGACTAGCGGGAGGCCGGGCACAGATACGCAGTATTTT.

The table lists this clonotype with a count of one. The rearrangement joins TRBV9 to TRBJ1-3, with TRBD1 as a possible D gene (5 bases). This CDR3 spans 16 amino acids. Trimming left V 4 bases short and J 0 bases short, with 14 bases between. The germline gives CDR1 SGDLS, CDR2 YYNGEE. CDR3 DNA sequence: TGTGCCAGCAGCCCGCAGACAGCTTTCTCTGGAAACACCATATATTTT. Translation: CASSPQTAFSGNTIYF.

This clonotype was counted between two and nine times. The chain uses TRBV20-1 and TRBJ2-1; D unclear. The CDR3 consists of 15 residues. The germline V gene has CDR1 DFQATT and CDR2 SNEGSKA (reference sequence). The V end lost 6 bases, the J end lost 4 bases, and 19 bases lay between the germline ends. This CDR3 reads CSARLERYFYNEQFF. CDR3 sequence (DNA): TGCAGTGCACGTCTGGAGCGATACTTTTACAATGAGCAGTTCTTC.

This clonotype was picked up a small number of times. The chain joins TRBV7-6 to TRBJ2-1, with D tentatively TRBD2 (5 bases). CDR1 SGHVS and CDR2 FNYEAQ come from the germline V gene. The CDR3 contains 13 residues. The V end lost 6 bases, the J end lost 1 base, and 7 bases lay between the germline ends. The CDR3 DNA reads TGTGCCAGCAGTAGGAGGTCCTACAATGAGCAGTTCTTC. It specifies CASSRRSYNEQFF.

The rearrangement joins TRBV28 to TRBJ2-7, with D perhaps TRBD1 (5 bases). The germline V gene encodes CDR1 MDHEN and CDR2 SYDVKM. The CDR3 has 13 amino acids. Trimming left V 2 bases short and J 5 bases short, with 10 bases between. The CDR3 DNA reads as TGTGCCAGCAGTTTACCAGGGCCCCACGAGCAGTACTTC. The encoded protein is CASSLPGPHEQYF.

In its sample, this clonotype was seen a few times. The chain joins TRBV5-5 to TRBJ2-3, with TRBD2 identical over 7 bases. The junction had 5 bases not matched to a gene; V was cut back by 0 bases and J by 1 base. Germline V lookup: CDR1 SGHKS, CDR2 YYEKEE (reference sequence). The CDR3 contains 16 residues. CDR3 DNA sequence: TGTGCCAGCAGCTTGGCCCCTAGCGGAGGCACAGATACGCAGTATTTT. Translating gives CASSLAPSGGTDTQYF. Combining the CDR3 with reference TRBV5-5 and TRBJ2-3 gives the whole variable domain DAGVTQSPTHLIKTRGQQVTLRCSPISGHKSVSWYQQVLGQGPQFIFQYYEKEERGRGNFPDRFSARQFPNYSSELNVNALLLGDSALYLCASSLAPSGGTDTQYFGPGTRLTVL.

The chain links TRBV2 to TRBJ2-1, with unresolved D. With 7 bases removed from V and 7 bases from J, the gap between germline ends came to 17 bases. In germline, CDR1 is SNHLY, CDR2 FYNNEI. The CDR3 has 14 amino acids. The CDR3 spells CASTPSPERNEQFF. CDR3 bases: TGTGCCAGCACCCCAAGCCCGGAACGAAATGAGCAGTTCTTC.

This clonotype is labeled medium-sized. The chain recombines TRBV7-9 with TRBJ2-4; a weak D match, TRBD2 (6 bases). This CDR3 comprises 15 residues. V was clipped by 1 base and J by 6 bases, with 13 bases between them. Germline V CDR1 and CDR2: SEHNR, FQNEAQ (reference sequence). The CDR3, as DNA: TGTGCCAGCAGCTTAGACGGGGGAGGCGGAAACATTCAGTACTTC. Amino acids: CASSLDGGGGNIQYF.

The CDR3 is CASKRTSGILGEQFF. As DNA, the CDR3 is TGTGCCAGCAAACGGACTAGCGGGATTCTCGGTGAGCAGTTCTTC. J is TRBJ2-1 and V is TRBV27, with 12 bases identical to TRBD2. CDR1 is MNHEY and CDR2 is SMNVEV in the germline V gene (reference sequence). The length of the CDR3 is 15 residues. After removal of 7 bases from V and 9 bases from J, the junction contained 10 bases not matched to a gene.

At least ten counts were recorded for this clonotype. V usage is TRBV7-2 and J usage is TRBJ1-2; possibly TRBD1 for D (6 bases). V was clipped by 4 bases and J by 6 bases, with 15 bases between them. CDR1 is SGHTA, CDR2 FQGNSA, per germline. CDR3 length: 14 residues. Here the CDR3 reads CASSSYITGNGYTF. As DNA, the CDR3 is TGTGCCAGCAGCTCATACATTACAGGGAATGGCTACACCTTC.

This clonotype was found a few times. CDR3 DNA sequence: TGTGCCAGCAGCTTAGCGTGGGGACCCGGGGAGCTGTTTTTT. Translation: CASSLAWGPGELFF. The J gene is TRBJ2-2, the V gene TRBV7-2; TRBD1 or TRBD2 may be the D gene (5 bases each). The CDR3 totals 14 residues. Trimming took off 0 bases at V and 6 bases at J, with 8 bases between the two ends. CDR1 is SGHTA and CDR2 is FQGNSA in the germline V gene.

The rearrangement links TRBV6-6 to TRBJ2-7; maybe TRBD1 (5 bases). CDR3 length equals 12 residues. The V end was cut by 3 bases, the J end by 5 bases, with 8 bases between. In germline, CDR1 is MNHNY, CDR2 SVGAGI (reference sequence). The CDR3 is CASSYETDEQYF. CDR3 DNA: TGTGCCAGCAGTTATGAGACAGACGAGCAGTACTTC.

This clonotype was found a few times. In nucleotides, the CDR3 is TGTGCCAGCAGCCCGGGACAGGGTGGCTCTGGGGCCAACGTCCTGACTTTC. Protein sequence: CASSPGQGGSGANVLTF. This chain links TRBV7-3 with TRBJ2-6; 9 nucleotides match TRBD1. Unmatched junction bases numbered 5, after V lost 5 bases and J lost 0 bases. From germline, CDR1 is SGHTA and CDR2 FQGTGA. The length of the CDR3 is 17 residues. The full variable domain, its missing parts supplied by reference TRBV7-3 and TRBJ2-6, is GAGVSQTPSNKVTEKGKYVELRCDPISGHTALYWYRQSLGQGPEFLIYFQGTGAADDSGLPNDRFFAVRPEGSVSTLKIQRTERGDSAVYLCASSPGQGGSGANVLTFGAGSRLTVL.

The chain links TRBV25-1 to TRBJ2-5, with 7 bases identical to TRBD2. V was pared by 10 bases and J by 3 bases, with 11 bases of the junction left unmatched. The CDR3 covers 14 residues. Germline V gene data show CDR1 as MGHDK and CDR2 as SYGVNS. The CDR3 is CATGDGLVKETQYF. The CDR3 DNA is TGTGCCACCGGGGATGGACTAGTTAAAGAGACCCAGTACTTC.

The rearrangement links TRBV6-6 to TRBJ1-1; TRBD1 is a possible D gene (5 bases). This CDR3 contains 18 residues. The germline CDR1 and CDR2 sequences are MNHNY and SVGAGI (reference sequence). V lost 2 bases and J lost 9, with 28 bases in between. The CDR3 DNA reads as TGTGCCAGCAGTTACCAGAAGGGCGTCGCGGGACGAGCAGGTAAAGCTTTCTTT. Translation gives CASSYQKGVAGRAGKAFF.

The chain joins TRBV5-1 to TRBJ2-1; D gene uncertain. The germline V gene has CDR1 SGHRS and CDR2 YFSETQ. V was trimmed by 0 bases and J by 4 bases, leaving 5 bases between them. This CDR3 has 13 residues. CDR3 bases: TGCGCCAGCAGCTTGGCACAGTACAATGAGCAGTTCTTC. Translated, it gives CASSLAQYNEQFF.

This clonotype was observed at least ten times. The CDR3 sequence: CASSQAPRQGSNEKLFF. In nucleotides, the CDR3 is TGTGCCAGCAGCCAAGCCCCTCGACAGGGGTCTAATGAAAAACTGTTTTTT. This sequence joins TRBV4-2 and TRBJ1-4; 8 nucleotides align to TRBD1. CDR1 is LGHNA, CDR2 YNFKEQ, per germline. The CDR3 is made up of 17 amino acids. V was pared by 1 base and J by 3 bases, with 7 bases of the junction left unmatched.

The chain carries TRBV28 and TRBJ1-2, with unresolved D. V was trimmed by 2 bases and J by 4 bases, leaving 8 bases between them. Germline V CDR1 and CDR2: MDHEN, SYDVKM. The CDR3 is 13 residues long. CDR3 nucleotide sequence: TGTGCCAGCAGTTTAAACAGCCCCTATGGCTACACCTTC. Translating gives CASSLNSPYGYTF.